The rows below give T cell receptor beta chains drawn from one sample of a study of lymphopenia after photon versus proton radiotherapy. The repertoire was sequenced with immunoSEQ multiplex PCR; TCRdb's copy has only in-frame clones and lacks some. In the table there are around 20,000 clones, about 93% of which are singletons. The source was peripheral blood, collected from a patient treated with proton-based radiotherapy. The source of these receptors is a woman aged 70-85 years with pancreatic cancer. Some clones in this sample may be carry-over from other donors' samples. Each CDR3 is given with its conserved first and last residue. The order of the fields is CDR3 length, J gene, clone size, V gene, CDR3 protein. The size entry is marked missing in some rows and otherwise reads once, few, many or a size class.

len: 13
j_gene: TRBJ1-3
abundance: .
v_gene: TRBV30
CDR3aa: CAWSLGSGNTIYF

len: 14
j_gene: TRBJ1-4
abundance: .
v_gene: TRBV5-1
CDR3aa: CASSLQVYGEKLFF

len: 15
j_gene: TRBJ1-2
abundance: .
v_gene: TRBV5-1
CDR3aa: CASSLGGKGSYGYTF

len: 14
j_gene: TRBJ2-7
abundance: .
v_gene: TRBV5-5
CDR3aa: CASSLVFQTYEQYF

len: 14
j_gene: TRBJ2-3
abundance: .
v_gene: TRBV27
CDR3aa: CASSPGYSTDTQYF

len: 15
j_gene: TRBJ1-3
abundance: .
v_gene: TRBV10-3
CDR3aa: CAISDSDISGNTIYF

len: 13
j_gene: TRBJ1-2
abundance: .
v_gene: TRBV7-2
CDR3aa: CASSLGRNYGYTF

len: 12
j_gene: TRBJ1-5
abundance: .
v_gene: TRBV6-1
CDR3aa: CASRTLNQPQHF

len: 16
j_gene: TRBJ1-5
abundance: once
v_gene: TRBV10-2
CDR3aa: CASSEPPGQGYQPQHF

len: 10
j_gene: TRBJ2-1
abundance: few
v_gene: TRBV29-1
CDR3aa: CSVAEGTQFF

len: 14
j_gene: TRBJ1-5
abundance: few
v_gene: TRBV2
CDR3aa: CASSSSDGYQPQHF

len: 11
j_gene: TRBJ2-5
abundance: .
v_gene: TRBV5-6
CDR3aa: CASNQGGTQYF

len: 16
j_gene: TRBJ2-5
abundance: .
v_gene: TRBV4-2
CDR3aa: CASSQDGAGYGETQYF

len: 12
j_gene: TRBJ2-7
abundance: .
v_gene: TRBV7-9
CDR3aa: CASGDRSHEQYF

len: 16
j_gene: TRBJ2-5
abundance: .
v_gene: TRBV5-1
CDR3aa: CASSFGLGERVETQYF

len: 14
j_gene: TRBJ1-4
abundance: .
v_gene: TRBV7-8
CDR3aa: CASSRGQVNEKLFF

len: 14
j_gene: TRBJ2-7
abundance: .
v_gene: TRBV19
CDR3aa: CASSRTGFKHEQYF

len: 15
j_gene: TRBJ2-2
abundance: .
v_gene: TRBV5-4
CDR3aa: CASSYGLDIPGELFF

len: 14
j_gene: TRBJ1-1
abundance: .
v_gene: TRBV5-4
CDR3aa: CASSLQGANTEAFF

len: 15
j_gene: TRBJ2-1
abundance: .
v_gene: TRBV28
CDR3aa: CASSLLAGGPDEQFF

len: 13
j_gene: TRBJ2-7
abundance: .
v_gene: TRBV18
CDR3aa: CASSQGQGYEQYF

len: 14
j_gene: TRBJ1-5
abundance: .
v_gene: TRBV19
CDR3aa: CASSLLGGNQPQHF

len: 15
j_gene: TRBJ1-3
abundance: .
v_gene: TRBV4-1
CDR3aa: CASRSQDFSGNTIYF

len: 15
j_gene: TRBJ1-1
abundance: .
v_gene: TRBV19
CDR3aa: CASSTTGTVNTEAFF

len: 13
j_gene: TRBJ2-7
abundance: .
v_gene: TRBV9
CDR3aa: CASTPQGIGEQYF

len: 16
j_gene: TRBJ2-2
abundance: .
v_gene: TRBV5-4
CDR3aa: CASSIDRGRLSGELFF

len: 18
j_gene: TRBJ2-3
abundance: .
v_gene: TRBV18
CDR3aa: CASSDPTSGLQGLSTQYF

len: 14
j_gene: TRBJ2-7
abundance: .
v_gene: TRBV7-2
CDR3aa: CASSKPGQGYEQYF

len: 16
j_gene: TRBJ2-2
abundance: .
v_gene: TRBV18
CDR3aa: CASSPLDPGATGELFF

len: 18
j_gene: TRBJ2-2
abundance: once
v_gene: TRBV4-3
CDR3aa: CASSQEPVRTGGLGELFF

len: 11
j_gene: TRBJ1-1
abundance: .
v_gene: TRBV28
CDR3aa: CASISGIEAFF

len: 13
j_gene: TRBJ1-6
abundance: .
v_gene: TRBV19
CDR3aa: CASSISRGTPLHF

len: 16
j_gene: TRBJ1-2
abundance: .
v_gene: TRBV19
CDR3aa: CASSIAHGGSAYGYTF

len: 16
j_gene: TRBJ2-1
abundance: .
v_gene: TRBV5-6
CDR3aa: CASSQPRTGTTFEQFF

len: 14
j_gene: TRBJ2-1
abundance: .
v_gene: TRBV30
CDR3aa: CAWSVASGVNEQFF

len: 14
j_gene: TRBJ2-5
abundance: once
v_gene: TRBV5-1
CDR3aa: CASSFSGSQETQYF

len: 14
j_gene: TRBJ1-2
abundance: .
v_gene: TRBV4-3
CDR3aa: CASSQGIDNYGYTF

len: 14
j_gene: TRBJ1-1
abundance: .
v_gene: TRBV5-1
CDR3aa: CASSLDRGYTEAFF

len: 13
j_gene: TRBJ2-1
abundance: few
v_gene: TRBV15
CDR3aa: CATSKGGTALQFF

len: 13
j_gene: TRBJ2-4
abundance: .
v_gene: TRBV5-5
CDR3aa: CASSPGGGDIQYF

len: 15
j_gene: TRBJ2-7
abundance: .
v_gene: TRBV5-5
CDR3aa: CASSLGRTGGREQYF

len: 14
j_gene: TRBJ2-1
abundance: .
v_gene: TRBV4-1
CDR3aa: CASSRGLAENEQFF

len: 15
j_gene: TRBJ1-1
abundance: once
v_gene: TRBV7-9
CDR3aa: CASNPIRGLDTEAFF

len: 14
j_gene: TRBJ1-5
abundance: .
v_gene: TRBV28
CDR3aa: CASSWGQGYQPQHF

len: 16
j_gene: TRBJ1-2
abundance: few
v_gene: TRBV21-1
CDR3aa: CASSKAYRGHCYGYTF

len: 14
j_gene: TRBJ2-1
abundance: .
v_gene: TRBV11-3
CDR3aa: CASSSSGLANEQFF

len: 14
j_gene: TRBJ2-1
abundance: few
v_gene: TRBV10-1
CDR3aa: CASIEILDNNEQFF

len: 15
j_gene: TRBJ2-3
abundance: once
v_gene: TRBV6-1
CDR3aa: CASMGREKGTDTQYF

len: 15
j_gene: TRBJ1-6
abundance: .
v_gene: TRBV5-1
CDR3aa: CASSLVGGADSPLHF

len: 13
j_gene: TRBJ1-1
abundance: .
v_gene: TRBV28
CDR3aa: CASSFQGLPGAFF

len: 16
j_gene: TRBJ2-2
abundance: .
v_gene: TRBV4-3
CDR3aa: CASSPGLAGGHGELFF

len: 14
j_gene: TRBJ1-5
abundance: .
v_gene: TRBV7-9
CDR3aa: CASSADSSGQPQHF